Each of the 2 T cell receptor beta chains below was sequenced from the same sample in a study of graft-versus-host responses after intestinal transplantation. The repertoire was sequenced with immunoSEQ multiplex PCR; TCRdb's copy has only in-frame clones and lacks some. The table lists around 100,000 clones, roughly 87% of them singletons. For these receptors, no antigen is known. The sample consisted of unstimulated CD4+ T cells sorted from spleen or lymph node cells, taken before transplant. These receptors originate from a human donor who was the organ donor for an intestinal transplant.

V and J are TRBV2 and TRBJ1-2; D is undetermined. V was shortened by 6 bases and J by 4 bases, with 12 bases between the two germline ends. The germline gives CDR1 SNHLY, CDR2 FYNNEI. There are 13 residues in the CDR3. The CDR3 reads CASSPQEAYGYTF. For the CDR3, the DNA is TGTGCCAGCAGCCCTCAGGAAGCCTATGGCTACACCTTC.

The rearrangement uses TRBV10-3 and TRBJ1-1; D gene uncertain. Trimming took off 3 bases at V and 1 base at J, with 6 bases between the two ends. The CDR3 runs 13 residues. CDR1 and CDR2 from the germline V gene are ENHRY and SYGVKD. Here the CDR3 reads CAISERRNTEAFF. DNA for the CDR3: TGTGCCATCAGTGAACGAAGGAACACTGAAGCTTTCTTT.